Listed below are T cell receptor beta chains from one sample, sequenced in a study of blood T cell repertoires in COVID-19. Method: immunoSEQ multiplex PCR; TCRdb's copy keeps in-frame clones and lacks some. This table has about 210,000 clones, around four fifths appearing once. The sequenced sample was peripheral blood. The source of these receptors is a woman aged 40 to 49 with active or convalescent COVID-19. The CDR3 runs from the conserved cysteine through the conserved F or W. A D gene is named only where the DNA matches it firmly. Rows may omit the clone size; those that give it use once, few, many or a size class.

clone_size j_call d_call v_call cdr3_nt cdr3_aa
- TRBJ2-1 TRBD2 TRBV19 TGTGCCAGTAGTATAGGGCTAGCGGGGCGTTATGAGCAGCTCTTC CASSIGLAGRYEQLF
- TRBJ2-7 TRBD2 TRBV28 TGTGCCAGCAGTTTAGCGGGGGGGGCCTACGAGCAGTACTTC CASSLAGGAYEQYF
- TRBJ1-2 - TRBV3-1/TRBV3-2 TGTGCCAGCAGCCCCGCCGCCGGGGTCTATGGCTACACCTTC CASSPAAGVYGYTF
- TRBJ2-7 - TRBV28 TGTGCCAGCAGTTTAGGCGGCAGATCCTACGAGCAGTACTTC CASSLGGRSYEQYF
- TRBJ1-2 TRBD1 TRBV28 TGTGCCAGCAGTTTCCAAGCTTTGACAGGGGGTAGGGAAGACTACACCTTC CASSFQALTGGREDYTF
- TRBJ1-1 - TRBV19 TGTGCCAGTAGGATCCCGGGGGTAACTGAAGCTTTCTTT CASRIPGVTEAFF
- TRBJ2-1 TRBD2 TRBV6-6 TGTGCCAGCAGTTACCGGGGGGATGGATCAAATGAGCAGTTCTTC CASSYRGDGSNEQFF
- TRBJ1-2 TRBD1 TRBV19 TGTGCCAGTAGTACCCAGACAGGGTCGTATGGCTACACCTTC CASSTQTGSYGYTF
- TRBJ2-3 - TRBV6-1 TGTGCCAGCAGTGACACGGAGGTGGTCACAGATACGCAGTATTTT CASSDTEVVTDTQYF
- TRBJ2-2 TRBD1 TRBV30 TGTGCCTCCGACAGGGGGTCGAACACCGGGGAGCTGTTTTTT CASDRGSNTGELFF
- TRBJ2-2 TRBD2 TRBV24-1 TGTGCCACCAGTGATTACCTAGCGGGATACACCGGGGAGCTGTTTTTT CATSDYLAGYTGELFF
- TRBJ1-5 TRBD1 TRBV24-1 TGTGCCACCAGTGACCCTCGGGGGAAACAGGGGGCTCGCTTCAATCAGCCCCAGCATTTT CATSDPRGKQGARFNQPQHF
- TRBJ1-1 - TRBV19 TGTGCCAGTAGTAAGTTGGGCAACCAGAACACTGAAGCTTTCTTT CASSKLGNQNTEAFF
- TRBJ2-7 - TRBV29-1 TGCAGCGTTTGGACACAACGGCGCTACGAGCAGTACTTC CSVWTQRRYEQYF
once TRBJ2-1 TRBD2 TRBV24-1 TGTGCCACCAGGCCCGGGACTACCTCCTACAATGAGCAGTTCTTC CATRPGTTSYNEQFF
- TRBJ1-6 - TRBV6-5 TGTGCCAGCAGACAGGAGGGTGCTCACCCCCTCCACTTT CASRQEGAHPLHF
- TRBJ1-4 - TRBV19 TGTGCCACAAACAGGGAGGGTGGGGAAAAACTGTTTTTT CATNREGGEKLFF
- TRBJ2-7 TRBD1 TRBV6-5 TGTGCCAGCACCCCAGGGGGACACCACTACGAGCAGTACTTC CASTPGGHHYEQYF
- TRBJ1-4 - TRBV19 TGTGCCAGTAGTACCCCAGGGGTGGGGGAAAAACTGTTTTTT CASSTPGVGEKLFF
- TRBJ2-2 - TRBV3-1/TRBV3-2 TGTGCCAGCAGCCAAGATGCGGACACCGGGGAGCTGTTTTTT CASSQDADTGELFF
- TRBJ2-7 TRBD1 TRBV5-1 TGCGCCAGCAGTTACGGGACAGGGAAGAACGAGCAGTACTTC CASSYGTGKNEQYF
- TRBJ2-1 - TRBV3-1/TRBV3-2 TGTGCCAGCAGCCCAGGCTGGCAGTCCAATGAGCAGTTCTTC CASSPGWQSNEQFF
- TRBJ1-2 - TRBV6-5 TGTGCCAGCGGAGGCAGGGACACCAAGGACTATGGCTACACCTTC CASGGRDTKDYGYTF
- TRBJ1-1 - TRBV5-1 TGCGCCAGCAGCTTGTCCGTGGGGCTGAGTACTGAAGCTTTCTTT CASSLSVGLSTEAFF
- TRBJ1-1 TRBD1 TRBV28 TGTGCCAGCAGAGCCGGACAGGTGAACACTGAAGCTTTCTTT CASRAGQVNTEAFF
- TRBJ2-7 TRBD2 TRBV9 TGTGCCAGCAGCGTAGAGGCGGGAGCAGGGCCCCCCGAGCAGTACTTC CASSVEAGAGPPEQYF
- TRBJ1-5 TRBD1 TRBV20-1 TGCAGTGCTAGTGACAGGGGGAATAGCAATCAGCCCCAGCATTTT CSASDRGNSNQPQHF
- TRBJ1-1 TRBD1 TRBV4-2 TGTGCCAGCAGCTCTCATTTCGACAGGGCTCTCACTGAAGCTTTCTTT CASSSHFDRALTEAFF
- TRBJ1-5 - TRBV6-6 TGTGCCAGCAGCCCGTTCGGGGATCAGCCCCAGCATTTT CASSPFGDQPQHF
- TRBJ2-7 TRBD1 TRBV6-5 TGTGCCAGCAGTTACAATCCACAGGGGAGCCCCTACGAGCAGTACTTC CASSYNPQGSPYEQYF
- TRBJ1-2 - TRBV11-1 TGTGCCAGCAGCTTCGTCAGGGCAAAAGGCTACACCTTC CASSFVRAKGYTF
- TRBJ2-7 - TRBV10-3 TGTGCCATCAGTGGACAGCTCAGCTCCTACGAGCAGTACTTC CAISGQLSSYEQYF
few TRBJ1-1 TRBD1 TRBV4-2 TGTGCCAGCAGCCAAGTTGGCACAGGGGGACGGACTGAAGCTTTCTTT CASSQVGTGGRTEAFF
- TRBJ2-3 - TRBV7-3 TGTGCCAGCAGCCGGGTATCTAGCACAGATACGCAGTATTTT CASSRVSSTDTQYF
once TRBJ1-2 TRBD1 TRBV5-4 TGTGCCAGCAGCTTGACCGGGGACAGCCTAGTCACCTTC CASSLTGDSLVTF
- TRBJ1-1 TRBD1 TRBV5-6 TGTGCCAGCAGCGCCCGGGACAGGGAATTGTTGACTGAAGCTTTCTTT CASSARDRELLTEAFF
- TRBJ1-2 - TRBV2 TGTGCCAGCAGTGAAGGAGGCGGACACCACTATGGCTACACCTTC CASSEGGGHHYGYTF
- TRBJ2-7 - TRBV28 TGTGCCAGCACCGAACACGGGAGATTTCCGACCTACGAGCAGTACTTC CASTEHGRFPTYEQYF
- TRBJ2-3 - TRBV5-5 TGTGCCAGCAGCCACGGGACTTCTAGCACAGATACGCAGTATTTT CASSHGTSSTDTQYF
once TRBJ1-3 TRBD1 TRBV5-1 TGCGCCACCAAAGGACAGGGGATCGGTGGAAACACCATATATTTT CATKGQGIGGNTIYF
- TRBJ2-1 TRBD2 TRBV6-5 TGTGCCAGCAGTTACGTAGCGGGGGATTACAATGAGCAGTTCTTC CASSYVAGDYNEQFF
- TRBJ1-1 TRBD1 TRBV5-1 TGCGCCAGTTCTCGTACAGGGGCCGGGGAAGCTTTCTTT CASSRTGAGEAFF
- TRBJ2-5 - TRBV6-5 TGTGCCAGCAGTTACGGGGCGGACCCAACGACCCAGTACTTC CASSYGADPTTQYF
- TRBJ1-2 - TRBV6-6 TGTGCCAGCAGTTACGCCGGAGACTATGGCTACACCTTC CASSYAGDYGYTF
- TRBJ2-3 TRBD2 TRBV24-1 TGTGCCACCAGTGATCGAAGCGGGACCCCCCAGGGTACGCAGTATTTT CATSDRSGTPQGTQYF
- TRBJ1-4 TRBD1 TRBV3-1/TRBV3-2 TGTGCCAGCAGGCCGACAGGGCTTAATGAAAAACTGTTTTTT CASRPTGLNEKLFF
- TRBJ2-7 TRBD1 TRBV18 TGTGCCAGCTCGCCAGGGGGCGCGTCCTACGAGCAGTACTTC CASSPGGASYEQYF
- TRBJ1-2 - TRBV19 TGTGCCAGTAGTATACAGGCCACTAACTATGGCTACACCTTC CASSIQATNYGYTF
- TRBJ1-4 TRBD1 TRBV6-6 TGTGCCAGCAGTTACCGGACAGGGGAGTTTGAAAAACTGTTTTTT CASSYRTGEFEKLFF
- TRBJ1-6 - TRBV2 TGTGCCAGCAGTGAACAGGGGCGTAATTCACCCCTCCACTTT CASSEQGRNSPLHF
- TRBJ2-3 - TRBV6-2/TRBV6-3 TGTGCCAGCAGCAGGGGCGGGGGAACAGATACGCAGTATTTT CASSRGGGTDTQYF
- TRBJ1-3 - TRBV7-8 TGTGCCAGCAGCTTACTAGGACAGAAGAATCTGGGAAACACCATATATTTT CASSLLGQKNLGNTIYF
- TRBJ1-6 TRBD1 TRBV7-2 TGTGCCAGCAGCTTAGGTCCGGGACAGGAAACTTCACCCCTCCACTTT CASSLGPGQETSPLHF
- TRBJ1-5 TRBD1 TRBV2 TGTGCCAGCAGCCTTCCCGGACAGGGGGCGGGTCAGCCCCAGCATTTT CASSLPGQGAGQPQHF
- TRBJ2-2 - TRBV5-1 TGCGCCAGCAGCAGCAGGGGGGACACCGGGGAGCTGTTTTTT CASSSRGDTGELFF
few TRBJ2-5 TRBD2 TRBV11-3 TGTGCCAGCAGCCTTAGAGCGGGGGGACAAGAGACCCAGTACTTC CASSLRAGGQETQYF
- TRBJ1-2 - TRBV29-1 TGCAGCGTTGACAGGGTATCCGATGGCTACACCTTC CSVDRVSDGYTF